This TCR beta chain was captured in a study of blood T cell repertoires in COVID-19. About the study: In each case, the material was cDNA or gDNA derived from T cells, B-cell-depleted T cells, or PBMCs.

There are a few counts of this clone. The CDR3 length is 15 residues. V lost 5 bases, J lost 4 bases, and 10 bases stayed unmatched. The germline gives CDR1 KGHSH, CDR2 LQKENI. Produced via immunoSEQ multiplex PCR; TCRdb's table is partial and in-frame only. This sample yields approximately 260,000 clones, of which under 90% are seen a single time; around 4.1% belongs to the top ten. The TCR was taken from a man aged 30 to 45 with acute COVID-19. Specimen: PBMCs or T cells enriched from blood (not recorded which). The chain links TRBV18 to TRBJ1-2, with 7 bases aligning to TRBD1. The CDR3 DNA is TGTGCCAGCTCAGGGACAGCTACCTCTACCTATGGCTACACCTTC. Its protein is CASSGTATSTYGYTF.